This TCR beta chain appears in the sequencing data of a study of T cells after yellow fever vaccination. Whole-study findings and limits: A secondary response was less intense yet reached its peak sooner, at day 5 versus 15. The booster response re-showed most primary clones: around 96% CD4, approximately 86% CD8.

The study made its TCR cDNA through 5'RACE template switching. That step introduced a universal primer site along with UMIs. TCRdb passed the 5' RACE reads through MiXCR, listing each CDR3 protein once. The sample has hundreds of thousands of distinct CDR3 sequences; about 14% are singletons. V lost 5 bases and J 1 base, leaving 11 bases between the germline ends. This CDR3 comprises 14 residues. Germline V gene sequence: CDR1 LGHDT, CDR2 YNNKEL (reference sequence). Regarding this clonotype: Its antigen is as yet unknown.

The specimen comprised PBMCs, sampled on the day of the yellow fever booster vaccination. This TCR was sampled from a young man who received the YFV17D yellow fever vaccine. The chain employs TRBV3-1 and TRBJ1-1; no definite D call. CDR3 DNA sequence: TGTGCCAGCAGCTCTGCCTCGGGGAACACTGAAGCTTTCTTT. Amino acid sequence: CASSSASGNTEAFF. The full variable domain, completed using reference TRBV3-1 and TRBJ1-1, is DTAVSQTPKYLVTQMGNDKSIKCEQNLGHDTMYWYKQDSKKFLKIMFSYNNKELIINETVPNRFSPKSPDKAHLNLHINSLELGDSAVYFCASSSASGNTEAFFGQGTRLTVV.